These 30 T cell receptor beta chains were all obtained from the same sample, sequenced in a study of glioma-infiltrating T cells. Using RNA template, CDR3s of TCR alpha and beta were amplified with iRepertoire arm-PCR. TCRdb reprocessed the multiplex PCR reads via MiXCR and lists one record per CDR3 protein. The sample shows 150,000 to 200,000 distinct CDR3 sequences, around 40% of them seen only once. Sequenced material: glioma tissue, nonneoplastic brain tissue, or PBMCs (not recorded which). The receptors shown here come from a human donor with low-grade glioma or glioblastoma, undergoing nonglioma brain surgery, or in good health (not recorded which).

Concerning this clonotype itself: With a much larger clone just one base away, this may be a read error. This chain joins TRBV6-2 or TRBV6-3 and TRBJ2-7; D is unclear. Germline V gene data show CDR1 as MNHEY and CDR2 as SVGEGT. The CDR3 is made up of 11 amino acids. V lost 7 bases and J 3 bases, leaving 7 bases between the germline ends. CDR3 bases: TGTGCCAGCAATTGGATCTACGAGCAGTACTTC. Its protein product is CASNWIYEQYF.

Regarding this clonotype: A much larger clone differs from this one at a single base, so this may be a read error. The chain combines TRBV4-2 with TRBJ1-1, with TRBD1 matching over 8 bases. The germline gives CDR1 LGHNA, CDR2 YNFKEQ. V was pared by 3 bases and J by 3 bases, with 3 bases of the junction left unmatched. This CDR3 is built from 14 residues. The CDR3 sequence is CASSQTGVDTEAFF. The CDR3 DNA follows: TGTGCCAGCAGCCAGACAGGGGTGGACACTGAAGCTTTCTTT.

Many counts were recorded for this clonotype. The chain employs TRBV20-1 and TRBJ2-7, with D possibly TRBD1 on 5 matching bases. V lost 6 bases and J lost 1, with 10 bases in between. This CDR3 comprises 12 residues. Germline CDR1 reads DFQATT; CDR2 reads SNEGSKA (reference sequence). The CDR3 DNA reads TGCAGTGCGTCGGACACTTCCTACGAGCAGTACTTC. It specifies CSASDTSYEQYF.

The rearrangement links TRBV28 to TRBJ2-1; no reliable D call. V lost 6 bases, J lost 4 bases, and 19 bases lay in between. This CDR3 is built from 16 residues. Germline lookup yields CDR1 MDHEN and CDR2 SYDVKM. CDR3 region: CASSLDQSPLYNEQFF. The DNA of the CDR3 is TGTGCCAGCAGCTTAGACCAGTCCCCCCTTTACAATGAGCAGTTCTTC.

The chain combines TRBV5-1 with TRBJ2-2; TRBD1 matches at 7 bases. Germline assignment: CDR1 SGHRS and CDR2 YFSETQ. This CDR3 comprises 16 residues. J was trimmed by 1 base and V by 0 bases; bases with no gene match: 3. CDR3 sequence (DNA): TGCGCCAGCAGCTTGGACGGACAGGTGAACACCGGGGAGCTGTTTTTT. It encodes CASSLDGQVNTGELFF.

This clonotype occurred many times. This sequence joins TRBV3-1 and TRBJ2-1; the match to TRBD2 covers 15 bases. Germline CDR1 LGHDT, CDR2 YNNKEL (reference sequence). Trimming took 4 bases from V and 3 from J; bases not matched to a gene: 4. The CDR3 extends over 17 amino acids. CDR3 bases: TGTGCCAGCAGCCCCAGGACTAGCGGGAGGGTCTACAATGAGCAGTTCTTC. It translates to CASSPRTSGRVYNEQFF.

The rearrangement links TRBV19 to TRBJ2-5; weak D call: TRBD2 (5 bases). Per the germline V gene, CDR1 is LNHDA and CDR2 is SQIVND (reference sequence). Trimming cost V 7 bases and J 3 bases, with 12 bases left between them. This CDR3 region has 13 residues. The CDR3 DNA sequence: TGTGCCAGTAAAGCGCGGGCGGAAGAGACCCAGTACTTC. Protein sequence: CASKARAEETQYF.

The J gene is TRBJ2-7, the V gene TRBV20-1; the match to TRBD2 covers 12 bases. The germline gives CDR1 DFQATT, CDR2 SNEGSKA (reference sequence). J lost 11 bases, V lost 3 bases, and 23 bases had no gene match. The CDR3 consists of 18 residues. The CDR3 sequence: CSARPLHTTSSGREKKYF. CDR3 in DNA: TGCAGTGCTAGGCCCCTTCACACCACCTCTAGCGGGAGGGAGAAGAAGTACTTC.

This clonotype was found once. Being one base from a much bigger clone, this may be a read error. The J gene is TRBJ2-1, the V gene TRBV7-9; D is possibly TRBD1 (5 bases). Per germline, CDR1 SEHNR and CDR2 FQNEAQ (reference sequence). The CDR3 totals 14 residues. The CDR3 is CAISPVGRYNEQFF. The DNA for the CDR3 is TGTGCCATCAGCCCCGTGGGGCGGTACAATGAGCAGTTCTTC.

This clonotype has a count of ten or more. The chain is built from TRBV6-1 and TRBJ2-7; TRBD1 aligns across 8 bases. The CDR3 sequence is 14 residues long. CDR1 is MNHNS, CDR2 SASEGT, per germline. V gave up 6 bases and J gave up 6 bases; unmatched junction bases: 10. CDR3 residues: CASSTQGANFEQYF. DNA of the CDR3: TGTGCCAGCAGCACGCAGGGGGCTAATTTCGAGCAGTACTTC.

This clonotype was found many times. This CDR3 is CASSLGQGGGAFF. The CDR3 nucleotides are TGTGCCAGCAGCTTAGGGCAGGGCGGCGGAGCTTTCTTT. The chain has TRBV7-2 and TRBJ1-1, with D perhaps TRBD1 (5 bases). The germline CDR1 and CDR2 sequences are SGHTA and FQGNSA. V dropped 1 base and J dropped 10 bases, with 13 bases sitting between them. CDR3 size: 13 residues.

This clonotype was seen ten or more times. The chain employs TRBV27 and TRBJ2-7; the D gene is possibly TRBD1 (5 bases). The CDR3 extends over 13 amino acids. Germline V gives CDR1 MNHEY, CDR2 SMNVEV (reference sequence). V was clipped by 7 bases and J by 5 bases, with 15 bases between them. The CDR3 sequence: CASIGQGFDEQYF. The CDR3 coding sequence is TGTGCCAGCATAGGGCAGGGTTTCGACGAGCAGTACTTC.

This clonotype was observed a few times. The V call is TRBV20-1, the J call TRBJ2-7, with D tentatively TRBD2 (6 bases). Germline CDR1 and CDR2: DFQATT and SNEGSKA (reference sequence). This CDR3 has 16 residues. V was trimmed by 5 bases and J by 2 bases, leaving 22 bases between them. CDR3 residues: CSAAKTGTRGAYEQYF. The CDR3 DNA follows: TGCAGTGCTGCAAAAACCGGGACTCGCGGCGCCTACGAGCAGTACTTC.

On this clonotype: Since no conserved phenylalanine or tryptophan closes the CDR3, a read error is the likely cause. The CDR3 is CASSLNQTGGYYGYTL. The CDR3 DNA reads TGTGCCAGCAGTTTAAACCAGACAGGGGGCTACTATGGCTACACCTTG. This chain joins TRBV27 and TRBJ1-2; TRBD1 matches at 10 bases. V shed 2 bases, J shed 3 bases, and the junction held 6 bases outside the gene matches. Germline CDR1 and CDR2: MNHEY and SMNVEV (reference sequence). This CDR3 contains 16 residues.

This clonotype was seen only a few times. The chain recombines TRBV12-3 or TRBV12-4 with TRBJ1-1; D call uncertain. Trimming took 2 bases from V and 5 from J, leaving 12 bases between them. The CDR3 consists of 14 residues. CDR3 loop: CASSLRGRLTEAFF. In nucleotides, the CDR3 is TGTGCCAGCAGTTTACGAGGGCGGTTAACTGAAGCTTTCTTT.

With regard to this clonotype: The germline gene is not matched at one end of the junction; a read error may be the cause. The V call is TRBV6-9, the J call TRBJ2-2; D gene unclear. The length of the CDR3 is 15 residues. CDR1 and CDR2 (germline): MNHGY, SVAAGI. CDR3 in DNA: TGTGCCATCAGTTCAGGTCACCGCTACACCGGGGAGCTGTTTTTT. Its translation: CAISSGHRYTGELFF.

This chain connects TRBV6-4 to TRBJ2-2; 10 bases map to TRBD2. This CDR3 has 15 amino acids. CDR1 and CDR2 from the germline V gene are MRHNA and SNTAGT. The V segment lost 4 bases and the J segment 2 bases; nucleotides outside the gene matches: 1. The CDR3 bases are TGTGCCAGCAGTGGGACTAGCGGAAACACCGGGGAGCTGTTTTTT. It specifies CASSGTSGNTGELFF.

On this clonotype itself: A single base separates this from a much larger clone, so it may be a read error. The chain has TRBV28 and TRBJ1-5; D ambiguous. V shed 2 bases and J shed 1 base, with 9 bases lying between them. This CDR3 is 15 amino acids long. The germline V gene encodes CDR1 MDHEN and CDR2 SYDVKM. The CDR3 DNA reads TGTGCCAGCAGTTTAGTCGTCAGGAGCAATCAGCCCCAGCATTTT. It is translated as CASSLVVRSNQPQHF.

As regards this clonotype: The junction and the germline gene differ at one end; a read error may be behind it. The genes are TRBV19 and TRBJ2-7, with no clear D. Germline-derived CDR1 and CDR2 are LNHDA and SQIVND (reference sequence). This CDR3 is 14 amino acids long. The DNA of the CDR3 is TGTGCCAGTAGCGCCATGGATAACTCCTACGATCAGTACTTC. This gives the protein CASSAMDNSYDQYF.

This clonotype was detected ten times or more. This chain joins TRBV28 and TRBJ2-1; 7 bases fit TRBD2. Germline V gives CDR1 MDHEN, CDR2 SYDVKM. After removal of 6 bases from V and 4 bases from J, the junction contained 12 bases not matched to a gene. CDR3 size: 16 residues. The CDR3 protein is CASRPNPLAAYNEQFF. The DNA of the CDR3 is TGTGCCAGCAGACCCAACCCCCTAGCGGCTTACAATGAGCAGTTCTTC.

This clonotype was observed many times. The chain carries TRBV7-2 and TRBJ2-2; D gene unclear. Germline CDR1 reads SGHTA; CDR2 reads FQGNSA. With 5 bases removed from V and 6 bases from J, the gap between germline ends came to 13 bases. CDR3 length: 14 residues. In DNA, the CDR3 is TGTGCCAGCAGCGGGCAGATGTCGTCCGGGGAGCTGTTTTTT. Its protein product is CASSGQMSSGELFF.

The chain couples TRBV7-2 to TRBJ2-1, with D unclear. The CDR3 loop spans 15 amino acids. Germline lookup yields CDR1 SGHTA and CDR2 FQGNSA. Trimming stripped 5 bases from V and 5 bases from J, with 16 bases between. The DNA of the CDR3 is TGTGCCAGCAGCCCCGTGGCCGCCTTCGACAATGAGCAGTTCTTC. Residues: CASSPVAAFDNEQFF.

CDR3 DNA sequence: TGCGCCAGCAGCCTCGGAGGGGCTAGCGGGTACCAAGAGACCCAGTACTTC. It yields the protein CASSLGGASGYQETQYF. The genes are TRBV4-1 and TRBJ2-5, with 8 positions matching TRBD2. The V and J ends lost 4 bases and 0 bases, in that order; junction bases with no gene match: 10. This CDR3 region has 17 residues. The germline V gene has CDR1 MGHRA and CDR2 YSYEKL.

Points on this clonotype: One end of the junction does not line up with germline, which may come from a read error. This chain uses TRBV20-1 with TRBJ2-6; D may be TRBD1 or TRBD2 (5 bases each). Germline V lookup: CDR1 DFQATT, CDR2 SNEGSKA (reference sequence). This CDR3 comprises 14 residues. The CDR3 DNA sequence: TGCAGTGCTCAAAAAGGGTCTGGGGGCAACGTCCTGACTTTC. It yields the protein CSAQKGSGGNVLTF.

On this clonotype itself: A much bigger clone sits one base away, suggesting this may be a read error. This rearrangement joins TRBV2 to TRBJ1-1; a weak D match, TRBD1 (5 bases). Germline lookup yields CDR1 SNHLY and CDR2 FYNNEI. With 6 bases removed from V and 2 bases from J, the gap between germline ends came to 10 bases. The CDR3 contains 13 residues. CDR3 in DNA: TGTGCCAGCAGGCTCGACAGCAACACTGAAGCTTTCTTT. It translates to CASRLDSNTEAFF.

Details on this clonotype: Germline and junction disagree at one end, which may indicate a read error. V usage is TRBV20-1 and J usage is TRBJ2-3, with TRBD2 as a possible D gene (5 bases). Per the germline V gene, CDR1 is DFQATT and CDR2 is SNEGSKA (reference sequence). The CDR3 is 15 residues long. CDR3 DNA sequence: TGCGGTGCTGCGAGGACGGAGGATAGCACAGATACGCAGTATTTT. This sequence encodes CGAARTEDSTDTQYF.

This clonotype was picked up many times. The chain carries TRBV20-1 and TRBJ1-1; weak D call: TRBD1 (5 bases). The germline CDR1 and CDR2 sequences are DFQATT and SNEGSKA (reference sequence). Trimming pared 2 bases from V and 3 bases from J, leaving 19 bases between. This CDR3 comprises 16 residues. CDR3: CSARSDNARGDTEAFF. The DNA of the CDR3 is TGCAGTGCTAGATCCGACAACGCAAGAGGGGACACTGAAGCTTTCTTT.

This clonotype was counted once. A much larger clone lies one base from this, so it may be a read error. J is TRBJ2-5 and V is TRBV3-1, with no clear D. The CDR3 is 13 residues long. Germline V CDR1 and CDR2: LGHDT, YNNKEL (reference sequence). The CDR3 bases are TGTGCCAGCATCCAATCTGTACAAGAGACCCAGTACTTC. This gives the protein CASIQSVQETQYF.

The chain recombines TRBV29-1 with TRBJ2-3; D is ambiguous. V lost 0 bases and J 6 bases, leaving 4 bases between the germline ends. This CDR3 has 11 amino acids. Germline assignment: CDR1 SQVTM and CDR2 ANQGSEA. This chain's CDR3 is CSVEDPDTQYF. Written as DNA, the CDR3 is TGCAGCGTTGAAGATCCTGATACGCAGTATTTT.

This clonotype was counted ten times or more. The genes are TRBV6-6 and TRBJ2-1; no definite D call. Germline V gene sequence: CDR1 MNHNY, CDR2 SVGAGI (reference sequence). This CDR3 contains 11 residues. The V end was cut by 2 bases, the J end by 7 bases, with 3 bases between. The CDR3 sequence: CASSYHNEQFF. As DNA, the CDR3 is TGTGCCAGCAGTTACCATAATGAGCAGTTCTTC.